The clone carrying this TCR beta chain was counted once. There are 13 residues in the CDR3. V was cut by 4 bases and J by 5 bases, with 11 bases left in between. Germline V gene data show CDR1 as LGHDT and CDR2 as YNNKEL (reference sequence). Shortly before study entry, within 2 weeks, exposed participants had met a COVID-19 case. Clones were read by immunoSEQ multiplex PCR, and TCRdb kept only the in-frame ones, dropping some. The sample shows fewer than 250,000 clones, 83% of them seen only once. These data are taken from a study of blood T cell repertoires in COVID-19. This clonotype was sampled from a woman between 40 and 50 years old who had been exposed to COVID-19. The chain uses TRBV3-1 (or the pseudogene TRBV3-2) and TRBJ1-1, with TRBD1 as a possible D gene (6 bases). Sequenced input: PBMCs or T cells enriched from blood (not recorded which). CDR3 nucleotide sequence: TGTGCCAGCAGCCCAGGGGAGAGGACTGAAGCTTTCTTT. Protein product: CASSPGERTEAFF.